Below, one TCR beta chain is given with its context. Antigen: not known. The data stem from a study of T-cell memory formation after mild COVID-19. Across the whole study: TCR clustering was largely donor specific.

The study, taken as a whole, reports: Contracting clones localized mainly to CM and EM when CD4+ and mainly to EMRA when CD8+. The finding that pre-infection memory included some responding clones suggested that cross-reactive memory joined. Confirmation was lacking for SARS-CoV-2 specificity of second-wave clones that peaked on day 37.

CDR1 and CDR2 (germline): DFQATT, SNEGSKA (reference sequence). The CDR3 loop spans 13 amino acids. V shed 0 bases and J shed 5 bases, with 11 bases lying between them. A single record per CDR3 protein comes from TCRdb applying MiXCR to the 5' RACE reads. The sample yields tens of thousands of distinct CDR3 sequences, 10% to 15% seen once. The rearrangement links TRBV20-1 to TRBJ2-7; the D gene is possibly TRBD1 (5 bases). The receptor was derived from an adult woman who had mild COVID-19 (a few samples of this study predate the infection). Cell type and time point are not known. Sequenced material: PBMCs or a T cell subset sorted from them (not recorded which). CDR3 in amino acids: CSARDVRDHEQYF. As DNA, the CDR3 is TGCAGTGCTAGAGACGTCAGGGATCACGAGCAGTACTTC.